What follows are 22 T cell receptor beta chains derived from one specimen sequenced in a study of blood T cell repertoires in COVID-19. Assay: immunoSEQ multiplex PCR; the TCRdb copy retains only in-frame clones and omits some. The table has some 450,000 clones, about 87% seen once. The sequencing sample was made of peripheral blood. These receptors originate from a man aged 18 to 30 with COVID-19, enrolled during active disease.

This chain connects TRBV10-1 to TRBJ2-4, with D possibly matching TRBD2 (6 bases). Trimming pared 3 bases from V and 3 bases from J, leaving 18 bases between. The V gene's germline CDR1 is WNHNN and CDR2 SYGVQD (reference sequence). This CDR3 region has 17 residues. DNA for the CDR3: TGCGCCAGCAGTGACCCTCGTGGGGAGGTGGGCAAAAACATTCAGTACTTC. Encoded protein: CASSDPRGEVGKNIQYF.

The chain uses TRBV5-1 and TRBJ1-1, with 8 nucleotides matching TRBD1. After removal of 6 bases from V and 0 bases from J, the junction contained 7 bases not matched to a gene. In germline, CDR1 is SGHRS, CDR2 YFSETQ. The CDR3 is made up of 15 amino acids. The DNA of the CDR3 is TGCGCCAGCAAATCGGACAGGGCCCTGAACACTGAAGCTTTCTTT. It codes for CASKSDRALNTEAFF.

The chain's CDR3 is CASSQRLKRNTIYF. Written as DNA, the CDR3 is TGTGCCAGCAGCCAACGTCTTAAAAGAAACACCATATATTTT. The chain recombines TRBV3-1 (or the pseudogene TRBV3-2) with TRBJ1-3; no clear D gene. The length of the CDR3 is 14 residues. Germline V gives CDR1 LGHDT, CDR2 YNNKEL (reference sequence). Trimming shortened V by 2 bases and J by 5 bases, and 10 bases separated the two germline ends.

The V call is TRBV7-8, the J call TRBJ2-7; 8 bases are shared with TRBD1. Germline-derived CDR1 and CDR2 are SGHVS and FQNEAQ. J lost 3 bases, V lost 4 bases, and 8 bases had no gene match. The CDR3 covers 15 residues. CDR3 sequence reads: CASSYRRTGSYEQYF. DNA of the CDR3: TGTGCCAGCAGCTATCGTCGGACAGGGAGCTACGAGCAGTACTTC.

The rearrangement links TRBV10-3 to TRBJ2-1; 9 bases line up with TRBD2. V gave up 8 bases and J gave up 2 bases; unmatched junction bases: 4. Germline values: CDR1 ENHRY, CDR2 SYGVKD. CDR3 length: 14 residues. For the CDR3, the DNA is TGTGCCATCGGGGCGGGAGGGCCCTACAATGAGCAGTTCTTC. Protein sequence: CAIGAGGPYNEQFF.

This rearrangement joins TRBV6-1 to TRBJ2-2; D uncertain. This CDR3 spans 16 amino acids. V was trimmed by 0 bases and J by 7 bases, leaving 15 bases between them. Per germline, CDR1 MNHNS and CDR2 SASEGT. The CDR3 reads CASSEAFRIAVGELFF. CDR3 nucleotide sequence: TGTGCCAGCAGTGAAGCGTTTCGAATAGCTGTCGGGGAGCTGTTTTTT.

V is TRBV11-2 and J is TRBJ2-7; unclear D gene. The germline V gene has CDR1 SGHAT and CDR2 FQNNGV. The CDR3 contains 12 residues. V lost 1 base, J lost 6 bases, and 7 bases lay in between. The CDR3 is CASSLGLAEQYF. The CDR3 DNA follows: TGTGCCAGCAGCTTAGGGCTGGCCGAGCAGTACTTC.

The gene calls are TRBV7-7 and TRBJ2-7; weak D call: TRBD1 (6 bases). CDR3 length equals 15 residues. The V and J ends lost 5 bases and 5 bases respectively, with 19 bases between them. CDR1 is SSHAT and CDR2 is FNYEAQ in the germline V gene (reference sequence). CDR3 in DNA: TGTGCCAGCAGCCCCGGACGGGACACGAGGGACGAGCAGTACTTC. The encoded protein is CASSPGRDTRDEQYF.

The V call is TRBV6-6, the J call TRBJ2-1; perhaps TRBD2 as D (6 bases). With 8 bases removed from V and 4 bases from J, the gap between germline ends came to 9 bases. This CDR3 is 12 amino acids long. The V gene's germline CDR1 is MNHNY and CDR2 SVGAGI (reference sequence). In nucleotides, the CDR3 is TGTGCCAGCGGGAGCGGGTACAATGAGCAGTTCTTC. Amino acids: CASGSGYNEQFF.

The J gene is TRBJ2-5, the V gene TRBV24-1; 7 bases are shared with TRBD2. V lost 4 bases and J lost 7; bases outside the gene matches: 11. The germline V gene has CDR1 KGHDR and CDR2 SFDVKD. This CDR3 region has 15 residues. As DNA, the CDR3 is TGTGCCACCAGTGACTCTAGCGGCAGTATTAGGACCCAGTACTTC. Encoded protein: CATSDSSGSIRTQYF.

J is TRBJ1-3 and V is TRBV7-9, with a weak D call TRBD1 (6 bases). Germline V lookup: CDR1 SEHNR, CDR2 FQNEAQ (reference sequence). The CDR3 is 18 residues long. V lost 1 base, J lost 3 bases, and 19 bases lay in between. DNA of the CDR3: TGTGCCAGCAGCTTAGACCTCCGACAGGCAACCCGTGGAAACACCATATATTTT. Its translation: CASSLDLRQATRGNTIYF.

The gene calls are TRBV29-1 and TRBJ2-1; maybe TRBD1 (6 bases). Deletions cut 5 bases from V and 10 bases from J, with 12 bases between. Germline CDR1 reads SQVTM; CDR2 reads ANQGSEA. The CDR3 spans 11 residues. DNA for the CDR3: TGCAGCGTTCCTTCCGACAGGGAGCAGTTCTTC. Protein product: CSVPSDREQFF.

This clone was seen only a few times. The rearrangement uses TRBV5-1 and TRBJ1-6; D is possibly TRBD1 (5 bases). The germline V and J ends were trimmed by 1 base and 7 bases, with 6 bases remaining between them. Germline CDR1 SGHRS, CDR2 YFSETQ. This CDR3 contains 13 residues. CDR3 in amino acids: CASSLSGNSPLHF. The CDR3 DNA follows: TGCGCCAGCAGCTTGTCAGGGAATTCACCCCTCCACTTT.

The chain employs TRBV12-5 and TRBJ2-1; 10 nucleotides agree with TRBD2. CDR3 length equals 16 residues. After removal of 0 bases from V and 5 bases from J, the junction contained 4 bases not matched to a gene. The germline V gene encodes CDR1 LGHNT and CDR2 FRNRAP. The CDR3, as DNA: TGTGCTAGTGGTTTGGTTCTAGGACTAGCGGACAATGAGCAGTTCTTC. Its translation: CASGLVLGLADNEQFF.

This clone was seen a handful of times. This chain joins TRBV12-3 or TRBV12-4 and TRBJ1-5; a possible D gene is TRBD1 (5 bases). V was cut by 2 bases and J by 7 bases, with 9 bases left in between. This CDR3 has 13 residues. CDR3 loop: CASSLRGRQPQHF. The CDR3 DNA is TGTGCCAGCAGTTTAAGGGGTAGGCAGCCCCAGCATTTT.

V and J are TRBV9 and TRBJ1-1; the D is unclear. Trimming removed 0 bases at V and 4 bases at J, with 10 bases between. The CDR3 has 14 residues. CDR1 SGDLS and CDR2 YYNGEE come from the germline V gene. CDR3 sequence: CASSVEAGGTEAFF. CDR3 coding DNA: TGTGCCAGCAGCGTAGAGGCTGGAGGCACTGAAGCTTTCTTT.

The rearrangement uses TRBV28 and TRBJ2-7; D perhaps matches TRBD1 (6 bases). Per germline, CDR1 MDHEN and CDR2 SYDVKM. The CDR3 consists of 14 residues. Trimming shortened V by 5 bases and J by 0 bases, and 11 bases separated the two germline ends. The DNA for the CDR3 is TGTGCCAGCAGTCACCAAGGGGGCTCCTACGAGCAGTACTTC. Protein sequence: CASSHQGGSYEQYF.

The CDR3 DNA reads TGTGCCAGCAGCCCCAGGGGAAAAGAGACCCAGTACTTC. It translates to CASSPRGKETQYF. The chain has TRBV9 and TRBJ2-5, with a possible D match to TRBD1 (6 bases). Looked up from germline, CDR1 is SGDLS and CDR2 is YYNGEE. The CDR3 has 13 residues. V lost 4 bases, J lost 3 bases, and 10 bases lay in between.

In this sample, this clone turned up once. This chain joins TRBV18 and TRBJ1-2, with a weak D call TRBD1 (5 bases). V gave up 8 bases and J gave up 3 bases, with 13 bases separating them. Germline CDR1 and CDR2: KGHSH and LQKENI. CDR3 length: 13 residues. CDR3 coding DNA: TGTGCCAGCCGCTCGGGGGTGGACTATGGCTACACCTTC. Protein sequence: CASRSGVDYGYTF.

The V gene is TRBV7-3, the J gene TRBJ2-7; tentatively, D is TRBD2 (5 bases). Germline V gene data show CDR1 as SGHTA and CDR2 as FQGTGA. V shed 5 bases and J shed 6 bases, with 17 bases lying between them. The CDR3 contains 14 residues. As DNA, the CDR3 is TGTGCCAGCAGCCTAGCCATTGGGAGTGGCGAGCAGTACTTC. Its protein is CASSLAIGSGEQYF.

This chain joins TRBV9 and TRBJ1-1; D uncertain. Per germline, CDR1 SGDLS and CDR2 YYNGEE. This CDR3 spans 15 amino acids. Trimming pared 3 bases from V and 6 bases from J, leaving 18 bases between. The CDR3 region is CASSAESTRVSEAFF. In DNA, the CDR3 is TGTGCCAGCAGCGCGGAAAGTACGAGGGTTTCTGAAGCTTTCTTT.

This sequence joins TRBV24-1 and TRBJ2-3; 11 bases map to TRBD2. Germline V gene lookup returns CDR1 KGHDR and CDR2 SFDVKD. The CDR3 is 16 amino acids. V shed 4 bases and J 5 bases; nucleotides not matched to a gene: 7. CDR3 loop: CATSDPLAGGGDTQYF. The CDR3 bases are TGTGCCACCAGTGACCCCTTAGCGGGGGGGGGAGATACGCAGTATTTT.